This T cell receptor beta chain appears in the sequencing data of a study of early T cells in non-severe SARS-CoV-2 infection. On the study more broadly: Chains were not paired, and sequencing was done on bulk RNA from unsorted whole blood.

Individual cDNA molecules each received unique molecular identifiers attached to them. TCRdb redid the calling of the 5' RACE reads with MiXCR, one entry per CDR3 protein. The repertoire holds some 27,000 distinct CDR3 sequences, with approximately 4.2% as singletons. This clonotype showed up many times. Its antigen remains unidentified. Whole-study results and caveats: Sequences matched to VDJdb favored anti-spike CD8 responses, while private and CD4 specificities were missed.

This sequence was found in an adult who was a healthcare worker with PCR-confirmed SARS-CoV-2 infection or an uninfected control (not recorded which). Sample: whole blood.

The CDR3, as DNA: TGTGCCAGCAGCTTGGACCCAACGTACAATGAGCAGTTCTTC. The encoded protein is CASSLDPTYNEQFF. This sequence joins TRBV5-4 and TRBJ2-1; no reliable D call. The V gene lost 0 bases and the J gene lost 4 bases, with 8 bases spanning the gap. The length of the CDR3 is 14 residues. In germline, CDR1 is SGHNT, CDR2 YYREEE (reference sequence).